This T cell receptor (beta chain) derives from a study of regulatory T cells in long-lasting Graves disease. There are a few counts of this clonotype. Germline V gene sequence: CDR1 LNHNV, CDR2 YYDKDF (reference sequence). V was trimmed by 0 bases and J by 4 bases, leaving 7 bases between them. This CDR3 is built from 15 residues. Time point given: persistent/refractory GD, antithyroid drugs over 5 years with positive TRAb. PBMC-extracted RNA yielded the TCR library. With iRepertoire HTBI primers and Arm-PCR of CDR3 regions, TCR beta libraries were built. Using its own MiXCR run on the multiplex PCR reads, TCRdb lists one record per CDR3 protein. The data contain about 470,000 distinct CDR3 sequences, 20% to 25% of them singletons.

V and J are TRBV15 and TRBJ2-6; D might be TRBD1 or TRBD2, each matching 5 bases. Sequenced material: peripheral blood mononuclear cells (PBMCs), taken when the disease was refractory, from a patient treated with antithyroid drugs. The TCR comes from a female donor with Graves disease. The CDR3 spells CATSRDGTGANVLTF. The DNA for the CDR3 is TGTGCCACCAGCAGAGATGGGACGGGGGCCAACGTCCTGACTTTC.